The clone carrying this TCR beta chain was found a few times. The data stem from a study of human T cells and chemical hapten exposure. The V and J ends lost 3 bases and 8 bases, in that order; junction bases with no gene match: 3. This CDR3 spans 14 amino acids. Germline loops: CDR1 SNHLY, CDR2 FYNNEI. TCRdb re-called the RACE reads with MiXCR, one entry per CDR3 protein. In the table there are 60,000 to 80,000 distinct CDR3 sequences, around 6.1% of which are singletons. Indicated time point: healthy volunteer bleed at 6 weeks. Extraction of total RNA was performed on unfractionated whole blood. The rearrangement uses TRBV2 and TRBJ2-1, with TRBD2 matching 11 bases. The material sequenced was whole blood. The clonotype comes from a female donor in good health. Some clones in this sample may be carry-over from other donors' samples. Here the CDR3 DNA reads TGTGCCAGCAGTGAGACTAGCGGGAAATATGAGCAGTTCTTC. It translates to CASSETSGKYEQFF. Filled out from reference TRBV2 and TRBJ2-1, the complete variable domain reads EPEVTQTPSHQVTQMGQEVILRCVPISNHLYFYWYRQILGQKVEFLVSFYNNEISEKSEIFDDQFSVERPDGSNFTLKIRSTKLEDSAMYFCASSETSGKYEQFFGPGTRLTVL.